These T cell receptor beta chains were read from a single sample in a study of cytomegalovirus exposure and HLA in healthy donors. Here immunoSEQ multiplex PCR was the method, and the copy in TCRdb shows in-frame clones only, minus some. Among fewer than 200,000 clones listed, 87% were seen once. The sample consisted of PBMCs. Source of these receptors: a girl under three years old in good health and CMV-seronegative. Both conserved end residues are part of each CDR3. A D gene is named only where the DNA matches it firmly. Some rows have no size entry. The others give once, few or many, or a class for an expanded clone.

abundance: .
v_gene: TRBV29-1
d_gene: TRBD2
j_gene: TRBJ2-1
CDR3nt: TGCAGCGTTGCCCGACTAGCGGGGGCGGCCATGGAGCAGTTCTTC
CDR3aa: CSVARLAGAAMEQFF

abundance: .
v_gene: TRBV30
d_gene: .
j_gene: TRBJ2-4
CDR3nt: TGTGCCTGGAGTAGGAGGGGTACAGCCAAAAACATTCAGTACTTC
CDR3aa: CAWSRRGTAKNIQYF

abundance: few
v_gene: TRBV7-3
d_gene: TRBD1
j_gene: TRBJ2-3
CDR3nt: TGTGCCAGCAGCAAGACAGGGGGAGATACGCAGTATTTT
CDR3aa: CASSKTGGDTQYF

abundance: .
v_gene: TRBV5-4
d_gene: TRBD2
j_gene: TRBJ2-5
CDR3nt: TGTGCCAGCAGCTTGAACGGGCGGGGGGGCTTGGAGACCCAGTACTTC
CDR3aa: CASSLNGRGGLETQYF

abundance: once
v_gene: TRBV4-1
d_gene: TRBD2
j_gene: TRBJ2-3
CDR3nt: TGCGCCAGCAGCCGAGGAAACGGGAGGGCCGTCGTAGATACGCAGTATTTT
CDR3aa: CASSRGNGRAVVDTQYF

abundance: .
v_gene: TRBV9
d_gene: .
j_gene: TRBJ2-2
CDR3nt: TGTGCCAGCAGCGGAGAGTACACCGGGGAGCTGTTTTTT
CDR3aa: CASSGEYTGELFF

abundance: .
v_gene: TRBV7-9
d_gene: .
j_gene: TRBJ2-5
CDR3nt: TGTGCCAGCAGCTTGGCCAGGGTAGCGGCTCAAGAGACCCAGTACTTC
CDR3aa: CASSLARVAAQETQYF

abundance: once
v_gene: TRBV19
d_gene: .
j_gene: TRBJ1-6
CDR3nt: TGTGCCAGTAGGGGGCAGGGTGCGGTCTCACCCCTCCACTTT
CDR3aa: CASRGQGAVSPLHF

abundance: .
v_gene: TRBV16
d_gene: .
j_gene: TRBJ1-2
CDR3nt: TGTGCCAGCAGCCCCAAGCGGGGGGGTCATGGCTACACCTTC
CDR3aa: CASSPKRGGHGYTF

abundance: few
v_gene: TRBV5-8
d_gene: TRBD1
j_gene: TRBJ1-2
CDR3nt: TGTGCCAGCAGCCCGGACAGGGCCGCCTATGGCTACACCTTC
CDR3aa: CASSPDRAAYGYTF

abundance: .
v_gene: TRBV5-6
d_gene: TRBD1
j_gene: TRBJ1-1
CDR3nt: TGTGCCAGCAGCTTTGGGACAGGCACTGAAGCTTTCTTT
CDR3aa: CASSFGTGTEAFF

abundance: .
v_gene: TRBV7-3
d_gene: .
j_gene: TRBJ2-1
CDR3nt: TGTGCCAGCAGCCCCAGCGGGAATGAGCAGTTCTTC
CDR3aa: CASSPSGNEQFF

abundance: few
v_gene: TRBV5-1
d_gene: TRBD2
j_gene: TRBJ2-3
CDR3nt: TGCGCCAGCAGCTTGGGCGGGGGGACAGATACGCAGTATTTT
CDR3aa: CASSLGGGTDTQYF

abundance: .
v_gene: TRBV7-9
d_gene: TRBD1
j_gene: TRBJ1-3
CDR3nt: TGTGCCAGCAGCTTAGCGCCCGGGACAGCGATAGGAAACACCATATATTTT
CDR3aa: CASSLAPGTAIGNTIYF

abundance: .
v_gene: TRBV29-1
d_gene: TRBD2
j_gene: TRBJ2-1
CDR3nt: TGCAGCGTCGGGGGGGTACGTGCGGGAGATTACAATGAGCAGTTCTTC
CDR3aa: CSVGGVRAGDYNEQFF

abundance: .
v_gene: TRBV2
d_gene: TRBD1
j_gene: TRBJ2-2
CDR3nt: TGTGCCAGGGATTGGGGGACAGGGGGCGAGCGGACCGGGGAGCTGTTTTTT
CDR3aa: CARDWGTGGERTGELFF

abundance: few
v_gene: TRBV7-9
d_gene: .
j_gene: TRBJ1-1
CDR3nt: TGTGCCAGCACCTTCCGCCCAGATCACACTGAAGCTTTCTTT
CDR3aa: CASTFRPDHTEAFF

abundance: .
v_gene: TRBV5-1
d_gene: .
j_gene: TRBJ2-4
CDR3nt: TGCGCCAGCAGCTTGGATCCAGCGAGAGCCAAAAACATTCAGTACTTC
CDR3aa: CASSLDPARAKNIQYF

abundance: .
v_gene: TRBV5-4
d_gene: .
j_gene: TRBJ2-7
CDR3nt: TGTGCCAGCAGTCCCCGAATCGGGGACGAGCAGTACTTC
CDR3aa: CASSPRIGDEQYF

abundance: few
v_gene: TRBV4-1
d_gene: TRBD1
j_gene: TRBJ1-2
CDR3nt: TGCGCCAGCAGCCACGTTTACCGGGACAGTCGGGGCTTTGGGAGTGGCTACACCTTC
CDR3aa: CASSHVYRDSRGFGSGYTF

abundance: once
v_gene: TRBV7-8
d_gene: .
j_gene: TRBJ2-7
CDR3nt: TGTGCCAGCAGCCTAACGGGGTTCGACGAGCAGTACTTC
CDR3aa: CASSLTGFDEQYF

abundance: .
v_gene: TRBV5-1
d_gene: .
j_gene: TRBJ2-1
CDR3nt: TGCGCCAGCAGCTTGGGGGGGGTCAATGAGCAGTTCTTC
CDR3aa: CASSLGGVNEQFF

abundance: .
v_gene: TRBV5-1
d_gene: TRBD1
j_gene: TRBJ1-6
CDR3nt: TGCGCCAGCAGCTTGTCTCCGGGGACAGGGGTTAATTCACCCCTCCACTTT
CDR3aa: CASSLSPGTGVNSPLHF

abundance: .
v_gene: TRBV18
d_gene: TRBD1
j_gene: TRBJ2-4
CDR3nt: TGTGCCAGCTCACCACCGTCTACAGGGGGCGCGTTAAACATTCAGTACTTC
CDR3aa: CASSPPSTGGALNIQYF

abundance: .
v_gene: TRBV15
d_gene: .
j_gene: TRBJ2-5
CDR3nt: TGTGCCACCAGCAGAGGTGCAACATTTAGCGGTCAAGAGACCCAGTACTTC
CDR3aa: CATSRGATFSGQETQYF

abundance: .
v_gene: TRBV6-5
d_gene: .
j_gene: TRBJ1-2
CDR3nt: TGTGCCAGCATGGCAGGGACAATCTATGGCTACACCTTC
CDR3aa: CASMAGTIYGYTF

abundance: .
v_gene: TRBV7-2
d_gene: TRBD2
j_gene: TRBJ2-7
CDR3nt: TGTGCCAGCAGTCGTGGGACTAGCGGGATCTACGAGCAGTACTTC
CDR3aa: CASSRGTSGIYEQYF

abundance: few
v_gene: TRBV7-9
d_gene: .
j_gene: TRBJ1-1
CDR3nt: TGTGCCAGCGCTTCGAGACTAAACACTGAAGCTTTCTTT
CDR3aa: CASASRLNTEAFF

abundance: .
v_gene: TRBV4-1
d_gene: .
j_gene: TRBJ2-7
CDR3nt: TGCGCCAGCAGCCAAGAAGGACAGTTCTCCTACGAGCAGTACTTC
CDR3aa: CASSQEGQFSYEQYF

abundance: .
v_gene: TRBV9
d_gene: .
j_gene: TRBJ1-3
CDR3nt: TGTGCCAGCAGCGGCAGGGGCGACTACTCTGGAAACACCATATATTTT
CDR3aa: CASSGRGDYSGNTIYF

abundance: once
v_gene: TRBV19
d_gene: .
j_gene: TRBJ1-5
CDR3nt: TGTGCCAGTAGTATAGATCTATCGGAGGTCCTGTATCAGCCCCAGCATTTT
CDR3aa: CASSIDLSEVLYQPQHF

abundance: once
v_gene: TRBV29-1
d_gene: .
j_gene: TRBJ1-5
CDR3nt: TGCAGCGTTGTAGAACTAGAAGGGAATCAGCCCCAGCATTTT
CDR3aa: CSVVELEGNQPQHF